Below, 25 T cell receptor beta chains from the same sample are listed, as sequenced in a study of PD-1 blockade in mismatch repair-deficient tumors. Here immunoSEQ multiplex PCR was the method, and the copy in TCRdb shows in-frame clones only, minus some. This sample has more than 90,000 clones; 60% to 85% occur once, and the top ten carry roughly 4.5%. Sequenced material: peripheral blood, taken around 60 weeks after starting pembrolizumab. These receptors came from an adult with mismatch repair-deficient cancer.

This clone has a handful of counts. This chain links TRBV5-1 with TRBJ2-1; D perhaps matches TRBD1 (6 bases). CDR1 is SGHRS and CDR2 is YFSETQ in the germline V gene. V lost 1 base and J lost 6, with 11 bases in between. This CDR3 comprises 14 residues. This chain's CDR3 is CASSLRSGVNEQFF. The CDR3, as DNA: TGCGCCAGCAGCTTGAGGTCAGGGGTCAATGAGCAGTTCTTC.

The chain recombines TRBV27 with TRBJ2-1; D gene unclear. Germline V gene data show CDR1 as MNHEY and CDR2 as SMNVEV (reference sequence). V was shortened by 2 bases and J by 5 bases, with 13 bases between the two germline ends. There are 15 residues in the CDR3. CDR3 nucleotide sequence: TGTGCCAGCAGTTTAATAGCAGATCCCAACAATGAGCAGTTCTTC. This gives the protein CASSLIADPNNEQFF.

This chain links TRBV5-1 with TRBJ2-7; D is undetermined. CDR3 length: 15 residues. CDR1 and CDR2 (germline): SGHRS, YFSETQ. Trimming took off 6 bases at V and 0 bases at J, with 16 bases between the two ends. CDR3 residues: CASKVDERSSYEQYF. In DNA form, the CDR3 reads TGCGCCAGCAAGGTGGATGAGCGCAGCTCCTACGAGCAGTACTTC.

Here the CDR3 DNA reads TGTGCCAGCAGTCCCCGACTAGCCGACGAGCAGTTCTTC. Amino acid sequence: CASSPRLADEQFF. V usage is TRBV6-4 and J usage is TRBJ2-1, with 7 nucleotides matching TRBD2. V was pared by 5 bases and J by 10 bases, with 8 bases of the junction left unmatched. This CDR3 region has 13 residues. The germline gives CDR1 MRHNA, CDR2 SNTAGT.

The gene calls are TRBV19 and TRBJ2-2; D is unresolved. CDR3 length: 19 amino acids. CDR1 LNHDA and CDR2 SQIVND come from the germline V gene (reference sequence). V was clipped by 5 bases and J by 0 bases, with 22 bases between them. The CDR3, as DNA: TGTGCCAGTAGTCTCCTGCCCGGGCAGGTCAATGCGAACACCGGGGAGCTGTTTTTT. Protein sequence: CASSLLPGQVNANTGELFF.

The chain recombines TRBV11-3 with TRBJ1-4; D perhaps matches TRBD1 (6 bases). V was shortened by 3 bases and J by 6 bases, with 11 bases between the two germline ends. The CDR3 has 14 residues. Germline V gives CDR1 SGHNT, CDR2 YENEEA. The CDR3: CASSFQGQDEKLFF. Written as DNA, the CDR3 is TGTGCCAGCAGCTTTCAGGGGCAGGATGAAAAACTGTTTTTT.

This clone was observed once. The J gene is TRBJ2-1, the V gene TRBV27; TRBD1 agrees at 9 bases. This CDR3 contains 14 residues. Germline-derived CDR1 and CDR2 are MNHEY and SMNVEV (reference sequence). With 3 bases clipped from V and 6 bases from J, the junction kept 3 bases outside the gene matches. CDR3 region: CASSLIQGANEQFF. In DNA, the CDR3 is TGTGCCAGCAGTTTGATACAGGGGGCCAATGAGCAGTTCTTC.

About this clone: This sample also contains other DNA sequences that code for the same CDR3. The chain couples TRBV19 to TRBJ2-7; TRBD1 matches 11 bases. CDR3 length: 15 amino acids. CDR1 and CDR2 from the germline V gene are LNHDA and SQIVND (reference sequence). V lost 3 bases to trimming and J lost 2 bases; unmatched junction nucleotides: 3. CDR3 loop: CASSIGQGATYEQYF. CDR3 DNA sequence: TGTGCCAGTAGTATCGGACAGGGGGCCACCTACGAGCAGTACTTC.

The V call is TRBV9, the J call TRBJ1-2; TRBD1 aligns across 9 bases. Germline values: CDR1 SGDLS, CDR2 YYNGEE. J was trimmed by 8 bases and V by 0 bases; bases with no gene match: 5. The CDR3 is 14 residues long. The CDR3 reads CASSVVGTGLGYTF. The DNA for the CDR3 is TGTGCCAGCAGCGTAGTGGGGACAGGGCTGGGCTACACCTTC.

This rearrangement joins TRBV6-5 to TRBJ2-1, with no clear D. CDR3 length: 13 amino acids. Germline V gives CDR1 MNHEY, CDR2 SVGAGI. V was shortened by 7 bases and J by 4 bases, with 11 bases between the two germline ends. Written as DNA, the CDR3 is TGTGCCAGCAATAAGGTTGGTTACAATGAGCAGTTCTTC. Translating it yields CASNKVGYNEQFF.

The chain carries TRBV21-1 and TRBJ2-2; the D call in the table, TRBD2, was not verified against the DNA. TRBV21-1 is flagged as a pseudogene. This CDR3 has 17 residues. Here the CDR3 reads CASSKVPGRAYTGELFF. DNA for the CDR3: TGTGCCAGCAGCAAAGTTCCTGGTAGAGCCTACACCGGGGAGCTGTTTTTT.

This clone has only a few counts. The chain joins TRBV7-8 to TRBJ2-7, with TRBD2 matching 7 bases. Germline CDR1 is SGHVS and CDR2 is FQNEAQ. Germline trimming cut 2 bases from V and 1 base from J; bases unmatched to any gene: 8. The CDR3 runs 16 residues. The CDR3 here is CASSLLRGRRSYEQYF. The CDR3 nucleotides read TGTGCCAGCAGCTTACTTCGCGGGAGAAGGTCCTACGAGCAGTACTTC.

The V call is TRBV7-6, the J call TRBJ2-1; no firm D call. This CDR3 region has 17 residues. CDR1 SGHVS and CDR2 FNYEAQ come from the germline V gene. Trimming took 5 bases from V and 0 from J, leaving 17 bases between them. The CDR3 nucleotides read TGTGCCAGCAGCCCTACCGGTTGGGCGTCCTCCTACAATGAGCAGTTCTTC. Encoded protein: CASSPTGWASSYNEQFF.

This rearrangement joins TRBV11-3 to TRBJ2-1, with TRBD2 as a possible D gene (5 bases). V lost 5 bases and J lost 3, with 14 bases in between. The CDR3 covers 15 residues. CDR1 SGHNT and CDR2 YENEEA come from the germline V gene. CDR3 nucleotide sequence: TGTGCCAGCAGCCCCACTCGGGAACTCTACAATGAGCAGTTCTTC. Amino acids: CASSPTRELYNEQFF.

This clone was seen a single time. The chain couples TRBV7-2 to TRBJ2-7; maybe TRBD2 (5 bases). This CDR3 contains 13 residues. The germline V and J ends were trimmed by 6 bases and 4 bases, with 13 bases remaining between them. The germline V gene has CDR1 SGHTA and CDR2 FQGNSA. The chain's CDR3 is CASSTNTGYEQYF. CDR3 DNA: TGTGCCAGCAGTACTAATACGGGGTACGAGCAGTACTTC.

The table lists this clone with a few counts. CDR3 loop: CASSWGTGDQPQHF. The CDR3 DNA sequence: TGCGCCAGCAGCTGGGGGACAGGGGATCAGCCCCAGCATTTT. J is TRBJ1-5 and V is TRBV5-1; 10 bases match TRBD1. V was pared by 3 bases and J by 5 bases, with 2 bases of the junction left unmatched. Germline-derived CDR1 and CDR2 are SGHRS and YFSETQ. This CDR3 comprises 14 residues.

This chain connects TRBV6-6 to TRBJ2-5; the match to TRBD2 covers 9 bases. J lost 2 bases, V lost 2 bases, and 6 bases had no gene match. Germline V lookup: CDR1 MNHNY, CDR2 SVGAGI (reference sequence). This CDR3 has 16 residues. The CDR3 loop reads CASSYARTSEQETQYF. CDR3 in DNA: TGTGCCAGCAGTTACGCCCGGACTAGCGAACAAGAGACCCAGTACTTC.

The chain is built from TRBV7-2 and TRBJ2-1, with D possibly matching TRBD1 (6 bases). Per the germline V gene, CDR1 is SGHTA and CDR2 is FQGNSA. The CDR3 totals 14 residues. The V gene lost 4 bases and the J gene lost 6 bases, with 13 bases spanning the gap. CDR3 bases: TGTGCCAGCAGCTGGGCCCAGGGGCTCAATGAGCAGTTCTTC. This sequence encodes CASSWAQGLNEQFF.

In this sample, this clone turned up once. This sequence joins TRBV11-2 and TRBJ2-7; 12 bases agree with TRBD2. Germline V gene data show CDR1 as SGHAT and CDR2 as FQNNGV. With 3 bases clipped from V and 4 bases from J, the junction kept 4 bases outside the gene matches. CDR3 length equals 15 residues. The DNA for the CDR3 is TGTGCCAGCAGCTTTCTAGCGGGAGGGGCGTACGAGCAGTACTTC. Translated, it gives CASSFLAGGAYEQYF.

The CDR3 reads CASSQASGRRGNTGELFF. CDR3 bases: TGTGCCAGCAGCCAAGCTAGCGGGAGAAGGGGGAACACCGGGGAGCTGTTTTTT. The chain employs TRBV4-2 and TRBJ2-2; 10 bases agree with TRBD2. The CDR3 sequence is 18 residues long. Germline V gene data show CDR1 as LGHNA and CDR2 as YNFKEQ. J gave up 1 base and V 1 base, and 6 bases lay outside the gene matches.

The genes are TRBV5-1 and TRBJ2-5; 9 nucleotides agree with TRBD2. With V trimmed by 0 bases and J by 5 bases, 5 bases remained unmatched. The germline V gene has CDR1 SGHRS and CDR2 YFSETQ. The CDR3 has 15 residues. The CDR3 DNA sequence: TGCGCCAGCAGCTTGGCTCTAGCGGGAATCGAGACCCAGTACTTC. This encodes CASSLALAGIETQYF.

The J gene is TRBJ2-1, the V gene TRBV5-4; D is perhaps TRBD2 (6 bases). Trimming cost V 1 base and J 2 bases, with 10 bases left between them. The germline CDR1 and CDR2 sequences are SGHNT and YYREEE (reference sequence). This CDR3 has 15 amino acids. DNA of the CDR3: TGTGCCAGCAGCTTGACTAGCAGTACCTACAATGAGCAGTTCTTC. Its protein is CASSLTSSTYNEQFF.

This clone was found a few times. The chain links TRBV28 to TRBJ2-1; no reliable D call. Trimming shortened V by 6 bases and J by 8 bases, and 14 bases separated the two germline ends. The CDR3 length is 13 residues. Germline V lookup: CDR1 MDHEN, CDR2 SYDVKM. The CDR3 nucleotides are TGTGCCAGCAGCCTGGCGGCGGTGGATGAGCAGTTCTTC. This translates into CASSLAAVDEQFF.

This clone was observed a handful of times. This rearrangement joins TRBV19 to TRBJ1-5; TRBD1 is a possible D gene (6 bases). Germline CDR1 is LNHDA and CDR2 is SQIVND (reference sequence). This CDR3 is built from 14 residues. Trimming took 6 bases from V and 1 from J, leaving 10 bases between them. CDR3 in DNA: TGTGCCAGTAGCCTTACAGGGAGCAATCAGCCCCAGCATTTT. Protein: CASSLTGSNQPQHF.

The chain couples TRBV5-1 to TRBJ2-2, with 11 bases identical to TRBD2. CDR3 length: 16 residues. V trimming: 4 bases; J trimming: 1 base; junction bases outside the gene matches: 3. Germline loops: CDR1 SGHRS, CDR2 YFSETQ. DNA of the CDR3: TGCGCCAGCAGCGCAGGACTAGCGGGGAACACCGGGGAGCTGTTTTTT. Its translation is CASSAGLAGNTGELFF.